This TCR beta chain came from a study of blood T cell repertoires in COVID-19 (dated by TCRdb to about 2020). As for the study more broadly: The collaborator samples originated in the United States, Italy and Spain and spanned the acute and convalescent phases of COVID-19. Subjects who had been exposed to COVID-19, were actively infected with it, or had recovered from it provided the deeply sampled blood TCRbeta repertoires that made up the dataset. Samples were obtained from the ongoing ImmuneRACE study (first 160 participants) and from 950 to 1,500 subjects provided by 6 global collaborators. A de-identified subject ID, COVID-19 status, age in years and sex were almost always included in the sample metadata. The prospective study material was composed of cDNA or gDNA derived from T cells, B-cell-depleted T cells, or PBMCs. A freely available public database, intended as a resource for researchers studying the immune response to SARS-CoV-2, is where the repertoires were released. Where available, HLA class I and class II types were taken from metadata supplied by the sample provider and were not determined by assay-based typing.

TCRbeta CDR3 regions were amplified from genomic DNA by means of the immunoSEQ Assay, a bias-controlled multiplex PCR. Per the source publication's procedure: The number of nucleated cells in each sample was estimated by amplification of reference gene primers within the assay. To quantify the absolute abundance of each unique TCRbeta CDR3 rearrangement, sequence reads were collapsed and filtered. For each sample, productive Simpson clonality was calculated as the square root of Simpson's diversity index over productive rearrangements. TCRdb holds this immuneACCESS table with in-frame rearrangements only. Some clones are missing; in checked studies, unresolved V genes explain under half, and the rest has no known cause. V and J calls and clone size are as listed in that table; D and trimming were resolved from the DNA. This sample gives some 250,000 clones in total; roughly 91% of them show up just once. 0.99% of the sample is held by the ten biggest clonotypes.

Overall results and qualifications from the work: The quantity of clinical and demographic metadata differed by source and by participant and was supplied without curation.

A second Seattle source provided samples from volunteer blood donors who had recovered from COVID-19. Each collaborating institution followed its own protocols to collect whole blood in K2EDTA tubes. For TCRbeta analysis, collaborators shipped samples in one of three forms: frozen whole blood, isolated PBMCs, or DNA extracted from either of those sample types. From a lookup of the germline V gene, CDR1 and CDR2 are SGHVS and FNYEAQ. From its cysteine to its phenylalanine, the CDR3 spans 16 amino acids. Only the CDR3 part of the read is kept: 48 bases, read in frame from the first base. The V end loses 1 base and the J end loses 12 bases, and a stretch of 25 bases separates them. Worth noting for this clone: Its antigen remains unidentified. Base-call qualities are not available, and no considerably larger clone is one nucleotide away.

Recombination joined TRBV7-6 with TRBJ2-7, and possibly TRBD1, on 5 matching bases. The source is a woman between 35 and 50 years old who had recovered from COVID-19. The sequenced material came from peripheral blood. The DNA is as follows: TGTGCCAGCAGCTTAGAGGACACCGCCTCCCATCCTCGGGCGTACTTC. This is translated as CASSLEDTASHPRAYF. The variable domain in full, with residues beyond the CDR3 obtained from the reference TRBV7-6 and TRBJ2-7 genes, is GAGVSQSPRYKVTKRGQDVALRCDPISGHVSLYWYRQALGQGPEFLTYFNYEAQQDKSGLPNDRFSAERPEGSISTLTIQRTEQRDSAMYRCASSLEDTASHPRAYFGPGTRLTVT.